This T cell receptor (beta chain) was sequenced for a study of cytomegalovirus exposure and HLA in healthy donors. General study findings and limits: A few V segments could not be told apart, such as TRBV6-2 and TRBV6-3, and were left out. A few of the chains that were CMV-associated were confirmed in vitro to be specific for CMV antigens. One cluster of highly shared sequence variants probably arose as a sequencing artifact. Many donors carried some public TCRs, although rarity characterized most TCR sequences.

This CDR3 contains 13 residues. Trimming removed 7 bases from V and 2 bases from J, with 12 bases in between. From germline, CDR1 is MNHNY and CDR2 SVGAGI (reference sequence). In this sample, this clone turned up a few times. Antigen: not known. Primers: 60 Vbeta forward and 13 Jbeta reverse. Clones were sequenced by immunoSEQ multiplex PCR, and TCRdb holds only the in-frame ones, with some missing. The sample carries fewer than 200,000 clones, more than 70% recorded once. The sample was PBMCs. The clonotype comes from a woman aged 50 to 65 in good health and CMV-seropositive. The chain employs TRBV6-6 and TRBJ2-7, with D possibly matching TRBD2 (6 bases). The chain's CDR3 is CASKPGLTYEQYF. CDR3 nucleotides: TGTGCCAGCAAACCAGGACTAACCTACGAGCAGTACTTC.